Below, 30 T cell receptor beta chains from the same sample are listed, as sequenced in a study of human T cells and chemical hapten exposure. TCRdb processed the RACE reads anew with MiXCR; each CDR3 protein has one entry. This sample has some 70,000 distinct CDR3 sequences; around a third occur once, and the top ten carry roughly 9.8%. Time point denoted: patch test 1, 2 weeks after DPC sensitization. The sample's treatment: therapeutic diphenylcyclopropenone sensitization with weekly scalp DPC. The material was whole blood, obtained in connection with sensitization to the hapten diphenylcyclopropenone (DPC). All receptors come from a man aged 40-49 years with alopecia areata. Some clones in this sample may be carry-over from other donors' samples.

The V gene is TRBV19, the J gene TRBJ2-7, with D perhaps given as TRBD1 or TRBD2 (5 bases each). This CDR3 has 13 amino acids. The germline gives CDR1 LNHDA, CDR2 SQIVND (reference sequence). V was cut by 5 bases and J by 6 bases, with 14 bases left in between. The CDR3 DNA sequence: TGTGCCAGTAGTTTGGGGGTCCAGGTCGAGCAGTACTTC. Its protein is CASSLGVQVEQYF.

This clonotype was observed a few times. The J gene is TRBJ2-5, the V gene TRBV28; D not certain. V shed 1 base and J shed 4 bases, with 10 bases lying between them. CDR1 MDHEN and CDR2 SYDVKM come from the germline V gene. CDR3 length: 14 amino acids. The CDR3 DNA sequence: TGTGCCAGCAGTTTATTCCCATTCCCAGAGACCCAGTACTTC. This sequence encodes CASSLFPFPETQYF.

V and J are TRBV6-2 or TRBV6-3 and TRBJ2-7; 7 positions agree with TRBD2. CDR1 and CDR2 from the germline V gene are MNHEY and SVGEGT. The V gene end was trimmed by 5 bases and the J gene end by 2 bases; junction bases not matched to a gene: 9. The CDR3 totals 15 residues. The CDR3 region has the DNA TGTGCCAGCAGTCGCCGGGCGGCGGGGGCCTACGAGCAGTACTTC. It specifies CASSRRAAGAYEQYF.

V and J are TRBV6-1 and TRBJ2-5, with 11 bases lining up with TRBD2. The CDR3 is 16 residues long. J lost 2 bases, V lost 0 bases, and 2 bases had no gene match. CDR1 is MNHNS and CDR2 is SASEGT in the germline V gene. CDR3: CASSEALAGGQETQYF. In nucleotides, the CDR3 is TGTGCCAGCAGTGAAGCTCTAGCGGGGGGACAAGAGACCCAGTACTTC.

A few counts support this clonotype. This rearrangement joins TRBV5-1 to TRBJ2-5; TRBD2 aligns across 13 bases. Germline V gene lookup returns CDR1 SGHRS and CDR2 YFSETQ. The CDR3 is 15 amino acids. The trim removed 4 bases at V and 2 bases at J, leaving 2 bases unmatched. The chain's CDR3 is CASSEGLAGQETQYF. CDR3 DNA: TGCGCCAGCAGCGAGGGACTAGCGGGACAAGAGACCCAGTACTTC.

The sample holds a few counts of this clonotype. CDR3 in amino acids: CASSVSPNQPQHF. CDR3 in DNA: TGCGCCAGCAGCGTTAGTCCTAATCAGCCCCAGCATTTT. V and J are TRBV10-2 and TRBJ1-5; D is unresolved. The germline V gene encodes CDR1 WSHSY and CDR2 SAAADI. The CDR3 length is 13 residues. The germline V and J ends were trimmed by 6 bases and 4 bases, with 10 bases remaining between them.

This clonotype showed up just a few times. V is TRBV25-1 and J is TRBJ2-5; TRBD2 aligns across 11 bases. The trim removed 3 bases at V and 2 bases at J, leaving 11 bases unmatched. The CDR3 sequence is 18 residues long. Germline values: CDR1 MGHDK, CDR2 SYGVNS. The CDR3 bases are TGTGCCAGCAGTGATAAGGGGAGGACTAGCGGGCTTCAAGAGACCCAGTACTTC. Its protein product is CASSDKGRTSGLQETQYF.

This clonotype was counted between two and nine times. The gene calls are TRBV6-5 and TRBJ2-3, with D possibly matching TRBD2 (6 bases). The CDR3 spans 12 residues. Germline CDR1 is MNHEY and CDR2 is SVGAGI. The V end was cut by 8 bases, the J end by 2 bases, with 8 bases between. CDR3 coding DNA: TGTGCCAGCGGAGGGGTCACAGATACGCAGTATTTT. Translated, it gives CASGGVTDTQYF.

This clonotype occurred a few times. The chain is built from TRBV2 and TRBJ2-1; TRBD2 aligns across 11 bases. Germline values: CDR1 SNHLY, CDR2 FYNNEI. The CDR3 is 14 residues long. V trimming: 7 bases; J trimming: 3 bases; junction bases outside the gene matches: 2. The CDR3 nucleotides read TGTGCCAGCATGACTAGCGGGGACTACAATGAGCAGTTCTTC. Residues: CASMTSGDYNEQFF.

This chain's CDR3 is CASSRGTSGSGSDEQFF. The CDR3 DNA reads as TGTGCCAGCAGCCGAGGGACTAGCGGGAGCGGGAGTGATGAGCAGTTCTTC. The chain couples TRBV7-9 to TRBJ2-1; TRBD2 matches at 14 bases. This CDR3 is built from 17 residues. CDR1 SEHNR and CDR2 FQNEAQ come from the germline V gene (reference sequence). V dropped 5 bases and J dropped 8; count of bases not matched to a gene: 11.

J is TRBJ2-5 and V is TRBV7-2; D unclear. Trimming took off 5 bases at V and 5 bases at J, with 9 bases between the two ends. Germline V CDR1 and CDR2: SGHTA, FQGNSA. The CDR3 consists of 12 residues. The DNA of the CDR3 is TGTGCCAGCAGCGCATATTCGGAGACCCAGTACTTC. This codes for CASSAYSETQYF.

This clonotype was seen a handful of times. This chain links TRBV5-1 with TRBJ1-2, with 8 bases matching TRBD1. The CDR3 is made up of 15 amino acids. Trimming removed 0 bases from V and 3 bases from J; junction bases left unmatched: 4. Germline V gene sequence: CDR1 SGHRS, CDR2 YFSETQ. CDR3 coding DNA: TGCGCCAGCAGCTTGGACGGACAGGGAGACTATGGCTACACCTTC. This sequence encodes CASSLDGQGDYGYTF. Using reference TRBV5-1 and TRBJ1-2 for the parts outside the CDR3, the full variable domain is KAGVTQTPRYLIKTRGQQVTLSCSPISGHRSVSWYQQTPGQGLQFLFEYFSETQRNKGNFPGRFSGRQFSNSRSEMNVSTLELGDSALYLCASSLDGQGDYGYTFGSGTRLTVV.

V and J are TRBV11-2 and TRBJ2-3, with 8 bases aligning to TRBD2. The CDR3 loop spans 14 amino acids. Germline V gives CDR1 SGHAT, CDR2 FQNNGV. V shed 7 bases, J shed 4 bases, and the junction held 7 bases outside the gene matches. CDR3 sequence: CASTPGLGPDTQYF. For the CDR3, the DNA is TGTGCCAGCACCCCGGGACTAGGACCAGATACGCAGTATTTT. Complete variable domain (other parts from reference TRBV11-2 and TRBJ2-3): EAGVAQSPRYKIIEKRQSVAFWCNPISGHATLYWYQQILGQGPKLLIQFQNNGVVDDSQLPKDRFSAERLKGVDSTLKIQPAKLEDSAVYLCASTPGLGPDTQYFGPGTRLTVL.

This chain connects TRBV12-3 or TRBV12-4 to TRBJ2-7; 14 bases agree with TRBD2. Trimming took 6 bases from V and 2 from J; bases not matched to a gene: 12. CDR3 length: 18 amino acids. As DNA, the CDR3 is TGTGCCAGCAGCATCCAAGGACTAGCGGGAGGTAGGGCCTACGAGCAGTACTTC. Amino acid sequence: CASSIQGLAGGRAYEQYF.

J is TRBJ2-3 and V is TRBV7-9, with TRBD2 identical over 14 bases. Germline V gene data show CDR1 as SEHNR and CDR2 as FQNEAQ (reference sequence). J was trimmed by 2 bases and V by 1 base; bases with no gene match: 8. The CDR3 length is 19 residues. CDR3 in DNA: TGTGCCAGCAGCTTAGTGATAGGACTAGCGGGAGGTAACACAGATACGCAGTATTTT. It is translated as CASSLVIGLAGGNTDTQYF.

J is TRBJ2-1 and V is TRBV29-1, with 8 bases lining up with TRBD2. The CDR3 contains 12 residues. Trimming took 3 bases from V and 6 from J; bases not matched to a gene: 1. Germline values: CDR1 SQVTM, CDR2 ANQGSEA. The DNA for the CDR3 is TGCAGCGTTGAGAGCGGGAGCAATGAGCAGTTCTTC. It specifies CSVESGSNEQFF.

The chain carries TRBV30 and TRBJ1-2; D unclear. Trimming pared 2 bases from V and 2 bases from J, leaving 12 bases between. The CDR3 length is 14 residues. Looked up from germline, CDR1 is GTSNPN and CDR2 is SVGIG (reference sequence). In DNA, the CDR3 is TGTGCCTGGAGTTACGCCGCGAACAACTATGGCTACACCTTC. This gives the protein CAWSYAANNYGYTF.

This clonotype has more than one count but fewer than ten. The rearrangement joins TRBV20-1 to TRBJ2-1, with D possibly TRBD2 on 6 matching bases. The CDR3 contains 14 residues. Germline loops: CDR1 DFQATT, CDR2 SNEGSKA (reference sequence). Trimming shortened V by 0 bases and J by 7 bases, and 13 bases separated the two germline ends. The CDR3 DNA follows: TGCAGTGCTAGAGATCTGACTAGGCTGAATGAGCAGTTCTTC. This sequence encodes CSARDLTRLNEQFF.

The chain has TRBV6-5 and TRBJ1-1; TRBD1 might be the D (5 bases). Trimming shortened V by 2 bases and J by 1 base, and 11 bases separated the two germline ends. The CDR3 sequence is 15 residues long. Germline-derived CDR1 and CDR2 are MNHEY and SVGAGI. CDR3 in amino acids: CASSYRGGKNTEAFF. The CDR3 DNA reads as TGTGCCAGCAGTTACAGGGGAGGGAAGAACACTGAAGCTTTCTTT.

This clonotype was picked up a small number of times. The J gene is TRBJ1-5, the V gene TRBV20-1; D is unclear. CDR3 length: 13 amino acids. Germline CDR1 DFQATT, CDR2 SNEGSKA (reference sequence). Between the trimmed V and J ends, which lost 5 bases and 3 bases, there was a span of 11 bases. The CDR3 bases are TGCAGTGCTCTAGATTCGGACAATCAGCCCCAGCATTTT. It codes for CSALDSDNQPQHF.

This clonotype occurred a few times. The chain combines TRBV20-1 with TRBJ1-2; unclear D gene. Looked up from germline, CDR1 is DFQATT and CDR2 is SNEGSKA (reference sequence). Trimming pared 4 bases from V and 4 bases from J, leaving 10 bases between. The CDR3 has 12 residues. The CDR3 is CSATANSYGYTF. The CDR3 DNA sequence: TGCAGTGCTACCGCGAATTCCTATGGCTACACCTTC.

V gene TRBV20-1 combines with J gene TRBJ1-6, with a weak D call TRBD1 (6 bases). Per germline, CDR1 DFQATT and CDR2 SNEGSKA (reference sequence). V was cut by 3 bases and J by 4 bases, with 13 bases left in between. The CDR3 spans 15 residues. The CDR3 bases are TGCAGTGCTAGGATACAGGGCGCTTATAATTCACCCCTCCACTTT. Its protein is CSARIQGAYNSPLHF.

The genes are TRBV7-8 and TRBJ1-2; a weak D match, TRBD1 (6 bases). From germline, CDR1 is SGHVS and CDR2 FQNEAQ. Trimming stripped 4 bases from V and 4 bases from J, with 13 bases between. The CDR3 spans 14 residues. CDR3 region: CASSSDLDSYGYTF. CDR3 DNA: TGTGCCAGCAGCTCGGACTTGGACAGCTATGGCTACACCTTC.

The chain has TRBV23-1 and TRBJ2-7, with 10 bases aligning to TRBD1. TRBV23-1 is reported as an ORF; its role is uncertain. The CDR3 contains 12 residues. V gave up 10 bases and J gave up 4 bases; unmatched junction bases: 4. The CDR3 loop is CAIGQGGYEQYF. CDR3 in DNA: TGCGCCATCGGACAGGGGGGGTACGAGCAGTACTTC.

V is TRBV10-3 and J is TRBJ2-7; D remains unclear. This CDR3 is 13 amino acids long. Germline V CDR1 and CDR2: ENHRY, SYGVKD. Trimming removed 4 bases at V and 4 bases at J, with 11 bases between. CDR3 amino acids: CAISVTAQYEQYF. CDR3 coding DNA: TGTGCCATCAGTGTGACGGCGCAATACGAGCAGTACTTC.

The CDR3 DNA reads TGCAGTGTCAGGGGACTAGCGGGAGACAATGAGCAGTTCTTC. It is translated as CSVRGLAGDNEQFF. The V and J genes are TRBV20-1 and TRBJ2-1; 14 nucleotides line up with TRBD2. Trimming cost V 7 bases and J 5 bases; bases outside gene matches: 4. Germline CDR1 DFQATT, CDR2 SNEGSKA (reference sequence). CDR3 length: 14 amino acids.

The J gene is TRBJ1-1, the V gene TRBV7-2; no clear D gene. The CDR3 spans 14 residues. The germline V gene encodes CDR1 SGHTA and CDR2 FQGNSA. The V and J ends lost 1 base and 0 bases respectively, with 6 bases between them. Here the CDR3 reads CASSLDRMNTEAFF. CDR3 coding DNA: TGTGCCAGCAGCTTAGACAGAATGAACACTGAAGCTTTCTTT.

The chain joins TRBV7-2 to TRBJ2-1; no clear D. CDR1 and CDR2 from the germline V gene are SGHTA and FQGNSA. V lost 0 bases to trimming and J lost 0 bases, with 12 bases between them. The CDR3 has 17 residues. The CDR3 region is CASSLAVARSSYNEQFF. The CDR3 region has the DNA TGTGCCAGCAGCTTAGCGGTTGCACGTAGCTCCTACAATGAGCAGTTCTTC.

This clonotype came up a few times. The DNA is left out, because the CDR3 cannot be placed on it with certainty; the CDR3 is given as TCRdb lists it. V and J are TRBV12-2 and TRBJ2-1. TRBV12-2 is assigned pseudogene status. The CDR3 totals 16 residues, both ends included. CDR3 protein: CASRLVARGTYNEQFF.

V and J are TRBV7-8 and TRBJ1-5; D is uncertain. Germline CDR1 is SGHVS and CDR2 is FQNEAQ. V dropped 2 bases and J dropped 6 bases, with 11 bases sitting between them. This CDR3 contains 14 residues. The CDR3 spells CASSLKTEGQPQHF. CDR3 bases: TGTGCCAGCAGCTTAAAAACGGAGGGTCAGCCCCAGCATTTT.